The rows below give T cell receptor beta chains drawn from one sample of a study of blood T cell repertoires in COVID-19. Generated by immunoSEQ multiplex PCR, the TCRdb table keeps only in-frame clones and is missing some. Of over 300,000 clones listed, almost 85% are singletons. The specimen sequenced was peripheral blood. These receptors came from a human donor in a cohort sampled during active COVID-19. The CDR3 runs from the conserved cysteine through the conserved F or W. A D gene is named only where the DNA matches it firmly. Size is omitted from some rows. Given values are once, few, many or a class for expanded clones.

v_gene: TRBV24-1
d_gene: TRBD1
abundance: NA
j_gene: TRBJ1-4
CDR3aa: CATSDHGTGGGANEKLFF
CDR3nt: TGTGCCACCAGTGATCACGGAACAGGGGGAGGAGCTAATGAAAAACTGTTTTTT

v_gene: TRBV10-3
d_gene: NA
abundance: NA
j_gene: TRBJ2-6
CDR3aa: CAISEFRDLSSGANVLTF
CDR3nt: TGTGCCATCAGTGAGTTCCGGGATCTTTCCTCTGGGGCCAACGTCCTGACTTTC

v_gene: TRBV6-2/TRBV6-3
d_gene: TRBD1
abundance: NA
j_gene: TRBJ2-4
CDR3aa: CASSPGTVRNIQYF
CDR3nt: TGTGCCAGCAGCCCCGGGACAGTTCGAAACATTCAGTACTTC

v_gene: TRBV2
d_gene: TRBD1
abundance: NA
j_gene: TRBJ1-5
CDR3aa: CASSWDRGPNQPQHF
CDR3nt: TGTGCCAGCAGTTGGGACAGGGGGCCGAATCAGCCCCAGCATTTT

v_gene: TRBV24-1
d_gene: NA
abundance: NA
j_gene: TRBJ2-5
CDR3aa: CATSVSGRQETQYF
CDR3nt: TGTGCCACCAGTGTTTCAGGGCGACAAGAGACCCAGTACTTC

v_gene: TRBV29-1
d_gene: NA
abundance: NA
j_gene: TRBJ1-1
CDR3aa: CSVERGNTEAFF
CDR3nt: TGCAGCGTTGAAAGGGGGAACACTGAAGCTTTCTTT

v_gene: TRBV3-1/TRBV3-2
d_gene: NA
abundance: many
j_gene: TRBJ1-6
CDR3aa: CASSPSVQSPLHF
CDR3nt: TGTGCCAGCAGCCCAAGCGTGCAGTCACCCCTCCACTTT

v_gene: TRBV6-5
d_gene: NA
abundance: NA
j_gene: TRBJ1-2
CDR3aa: CASSSTGPHYGYTF
CDR3nt: TGTGCCAGCAGTTCCACAGGTCCCCACTATGGCTACACCTTC

v_gene: TRBV10-3
d_gene: TRBD1
abundance: NA
j_gene: TRBJ2-2
CDR3aa: CATEGQGNLANTGELFF
CDR3nt: TGTGCCACCGAGGGACAGGGGAATTTAGCGAACACCGGGGAGCTGTTTTTT

v_gene: TRBV6-4
d_gene: NA
abundance: once
j_gene: TRBJ1-1
CDR3aa: CASSVDRNTEAFF
CDR3nt: TGTGCCAGCAGCGTGGACAGAAACACTGAAGCTTTCTTT

v_gene: TRBV6-6
d_gene: NA
abundance: NA
j_gene: TRBJ1-5
CDR3aa: CASRLRGWSNQPQHF
CDR3nt: TGTGCCAGCAGGCTTAGGGGTTGGAGCAATCAGCCCCAGCATTTT

v_gene: TRBV5-1
d_gene: NA
abundance: NA
j_gene: TRBJ2-6
CDR3aa: CASSYGAAALSGANVLTF
CDR3nt: TGCGCCAGCAGCTATGGGGCAGCCGCTCTCTCTGGGGCCAACGTCCTGACTTTC

v_gene: TRBV5-6
d_gene: NA
abundance: once
j_gene: TRBJ1-2
CDR3aa: CASTPGEGGRYGYTF
CDR3nt: TGTGCCAGCACCCCTGGGGAGGGTGGCCGTTATGGCTACACCTTC

v_gene: TRBV6-5
d_gene: NA
abundance: NA
j_gene: TRBJ1-4
CDR3aa: CASSPSGTNEKLFF
CDR3nt: TGTGCCAGCAGCCCCTCGGGAACTAATGAAAAACTGTTTTTT

v_gene: TRBV10-3
d_gene: TRBD1
abundance: NA
j_gene: TRBJ1-2
CDR3aa: CAINPTGDDGYTF
CDR3nt: TGTGCCATCAATCCGACAGGGGACGATGGCTACACCTTC

v_gene: TRBV9
d_gene: NA
abundance: NA
j_gene: TRBJ1-6
CDR3aa: CASRGSYNSPLHF
CDR3nt: TGTGCCAGCCGGGGTTCATATAATTCACCCCTCCACTTT

v_gene: TRBV5-1
d_gene: TRBD2
abundance: NA
j_gene: TRBJ2-4
CDR3aa: CASSFRLAGENIQYF
CDR3nt: TGCGCCAGCAGCTTCAGACTAGCGGGGGAAAACATTCAGTACTTC

v_gene: TRBV7-2
d_gene: NA
abundance: NA
j_gene: TRBJ1-1
CDR3aa: CASSLPYRQVFREAFF
CDR3nt: TGTGCCAGCAGCTTACCATACAGACAGGTTTTCCGAGAAGCTTTCTTT

v_gene: TRBV12-3/TRBV12-4
d_gene: TRBD1
abundance: NA
j_gene: TRBJ2-1
CDR3aa: CASRDRGEQFF
CDR3nt: TGTGCCAGCAGGGACAGGGGTGAGCAGTTCTTC

v_gene: TRBV12-3/TRBV12-4
d_gene: TRBD2
abundance: NA
j_gene: TRBJ2-3
CDR3aa: CASTGGVRTQYF
CDR3nt: TGTGCCAGCACGGGGGGGGTGAGGACGCAGTATTTT

v_gene: TRBV5-8
d_gene: NA
abundance: NA
j_gene: TRBJ2-5
CDR3aa: CASSQKQGETQYF
CDR3nt: TGTGCCAGCAGCCAAAAACAGGGAGAGACCCAGTACTTC

v_gene: TRBV7-2
d_gene: TRBD1
abundance: NA
j_gene: TRBJ1-6
CDR3aa: CASSLGDSSYNSPLHF
CDR3nt: TGTGCCAGCAGCTTAGGGGACAGCTCCTATAATTCACCCCTCCACTTT

v_gene: TRBV3-1/TRBV3-2
d_gene: NA
abundance: few
j_gene: TRBJ1-2
CDR3aa: CASSQPGGGDGYTF
CDR3nt: TGTGCCAGCAGCCAACCCGGCGGAGGGGACGGCTACACCTTC

v_gene: TRBV7-2
d_gene: TRBD1
abundance: NA
j_gene: TRBJ1-2
CDR3aa: CASSLGQGKAYGYTF
CDR3nt: TGTGCCAGCAGCTTAGGACAGGGAAAAGCCTATGGCTACACCTTC

v_gene: TRBV27
d_gene: NA
abundance: NA
j_gene: TRBJ1-2
CDR3aa: CASSPGNGYTF
CDR3nt: TGTGCCAGCAGTCCAGGGAATGGCTACACCTTC

v_gene: TRBV27
d_gene: TRBD1
abundance: once
j_gene: TRBJ2-7
CDR3aa: CASSPGQGFYEQYF
CDR3nt: TGTGCCAGCAGCCCTGGACAGGGCTTCTACGAGCAGTACTTC

v_gene: TRBV2
d_gene: NA
abundance: few
j_gene: TRBJ2-7
CDR3aa: CASSVDTSSYEQYF
CDR3nt: TGTGCCAGCAGTGTGGACACAAGCTCCTACGAGCAGTACTTC

v_gene: TRBV6-5
d_gene: NA
abundance: NA
j_gene: TRBJ2-2
CDR3aa: CASSYAETGELFF
CDR3nt: TGTGCCAGCAGTTACGCCGAGACCGGGGAGCTGTTTTTT

v_gene: TRBV30
d_gene: NA
abundance: NA
j_gene: TRBJ1-4
CDR3aa: CAWSVLAEKLFF
CDR3nt: TGTGCCTGGAGTGTACTCGCAGAAAAACTGTTTTTT

v_gene: TRBV11-3
d_gene: TRBD2
abundance: NA
j_gene: TRBJ2-1
CDR3aa: CASSNSGVQFF
CDR3nt: TGTGCCAGCAGCAACAGCGGGGTGCAGTTCTTC

v_gene: TRBV5-1
d_gene: NA
abundance: NA
j_gene: TRBJ1-2
CDR3aa: CASSADNSGGYGYTF
CDR3nt: TGCGCCAGCAGCGCCGACAACTCCGGGGGCTATGGCTACACCTTC

v_gene: TRBV9
d_gene: NA
abundance: NA
j_gene: TRBJ2-2
CDR3aa: CASSVGGGHGELFF
CDR3nt: TGTGCCAGCAGCGTAGGAGGGGGTCACGGGGAGCTGTTTTTT

v_gene: TRBV14
d_gene: NA
abundance: NA
j_gene: TRBJ1-2
CDR3aa: CASSYQIWRFNYGYTF
CDR3nt: TGTGCCAGCAGCTATCAAATTTGGAGATTCAACTATGGCTACACCTTC

v_gene: TRBV6-6
d_gene: TRBD2
abundance: few
j_gene: TRBJ2-1
CDR3aa: CASSYTSGGAGNEQFF
CDR3nt: TGTGCCAGCAGTTACACTAGCGGGGGGGCAGGGAATGAGCAGTTCTTC

v_gene: TRBV30
d_gene: TRBD2
abundance: NA
j_gene: TRBJ2-1
CDR3aa: CAWNRLAYNEQFF
CDR3nt: TGTGCCTGGAACCGACTAGCATACAATGAGCAGTTCTTC

v_gene: TRBV11-1
d_gene: NA
abundance: NA
j_gene: TRBJ2-2
CDR3aa: CASSLRVTGELFF
CDR3nt: TGTGCCAGCAGCTTAAGAGTAACCGGGGAGCTGTTTTTT

v_gene: TRBV24-1
d_gene: NA
abundance: NA
j_gene: TRBJ1-2
CDR3aa: CATSGGYGYTF
CDR3nt: TGTGCCACCAGCGGAGGCTATGGCTACACCTTC

v_gene: TRBV30
d_gene: NA
abundance: few
j_gene: TRBJ1-6
CDR3aa: CAWSRPQGFSSPLHF
CDR3nt: TGTGCCTGGAGCCGCCCCCAGGGTTTTAGTTCACCCCTCCACTTT

v_gene: TRBV6-5
d_gene: TRBD2
abundance: NA
j_gene: TRBJ2-7
CDR3aa: CASSYAGGRSEQYF
CDR3nt: TGTGCCAGCAGTTACGCGGGGGGCAGGTCCGAGCAGTACTTC

v_gene: TRBV12-5
d_gene: NA
abundance: NA
j_gene: TRBJ2-7
CDR3aa: CASGLRTFFYEQYF
CDR3nt: TGTGCTAGTGGTTTGAGAACTTTTTTCTACGAGCAGTACTTC

v_gene: TRBV11-2
d_gene: TRBD1
abundance: NA
j_gene: TRBJ2-7
CDR3aa: CASSFEGRGSGEQYF
CDR3nt: TGTGCCAGCAGCTTCGAAGGCAGGGGGTCGGGCGAGCAGTACTTC

v_gene: TRBV18
d_gene: TRBD1
abundance: NA
j_gene: TRBJ2-1
CDR3aa: CASSRRDRVSNEQFF
CDR3nt: TGTGCCAGCTCACGACGGGACAGGGTTAGCAATGAGCAGTTCTTC

v_gene: TRBV12-5
d_gene: NA
abundance: NA
j_gene: TRBJ1-1
CDR3aa: CASGLFLAENTEAFF
CDR3nt: TGTGCTAGTGGTTTGTTCCTGGCAGAGAACACTGAAGCTTTCTTT

v_gene: TRBV15
d_gene: NA
abundance: NA
j_gene: TRBJ2-7
CDR3aa: CATSRDTAYEQYF
CDR3nt: TGTGCCACTAGCCGGGACACGGCCTACGAGCAGTACTTC

v_gene: TRBV20-1
d_gene: TRBD2
abundance: few
j_gene: TRBJ2-1
CDR3aa: CSASRLAGAPELNEQFF
CDR3nt: TGCAGTGCTAGTCGTCTAGCGGGGGCCCCTGAATTGAATGAGCAGTTCTTC

v_gene: TRBV18
d_gene: NA
abundance: NA
j_gene: TRBJ1-5
CDR3aa: CASSPMFQVSQPQHF
CDR3nt: TGTGCCAGCTCACCAATGTTCCAGGTCAGCCAGCCCCAGCATTTT

v_gene: TRBV4-2
d_gene: TRBD2
abundance: NA
j_gene: TRBJ2-1
CDR3aa: CASSQGRGGRGEQFF
CDR3nt: TGTGCCAGCAGCCAAGGTCGGGGGGGCCGCGGGGAGCAGTTCTTC

v_gene: TRBV10-3
d_gene: NA
abundance: NA
j_gene: TRBJ1-6
CDR3aa: CAISEGGISYNSPLHF
CDR3nt: TGTGCCATCAGTGAGGGGGGGATCTCCTATAATTCACCCCTCCACTTT

v_gene: TRBV5-1
d_gene: NA
abundance: NA
j_gene: TRBJ1-2
CDR3aa: CASSLGQGNYGYTF
CDR3nt: TGCGCCAGCAGCTTGGGCCAGGGCAACTATGGCTACACCTTC

v_gene: TRBV9
d_gene: NA
abundance: NA
j_gene: TRBJ2-7
CDR3aa: CASSVGDPGETYEQYF
CDR3nt: TGTGCCAGCAGCGTAGGAGACCCAGGGGAAACCTACGAGCAGTACTTC

v_gene: TRBV5-6
d_gene: NA
abundance: NA
j_gene: TRBJ1-5
CDR3aa: CASSLAASGPQHF
CDR3nt: TGTGCCAGCAGCTTGGCCGCGAGTGGGCCCCAGCATTTT

v_gene: TRBV24-1
d_gene: TRBD1
abundance: NA
j_gene: TRBJ1-1
CDR3aa: CATSDSGQGRTEAFF
CDR3nt: TGTGCCACCAGTGATTCCGGACAGGGGCGAACTGAAGCTTTCTTT

v_gene: TRBV28
d_gene: NA
abundance: NA
j_gene: TRBJ2-1
CDR3aa: CASSTPTNSYNEQFF
CDR3nt: TGTGCCAGCAGTACACCGACAAACTCCTACAATGAGCAGTTCTTC

v_gene: TRBV7-3
d_gene: TRBD1
abundance: once
j_gene: TRBJ2-7
CDR3aa: CASRWDRGVVYEQYF
CDR3nt: TGTGCCAGCAGATGGGACAGGGGTGTCGTCTACGAGCAGTACTTC

v_gene: TRBV29-1
d_gene: NA
abundance: NA
j_gene: TRBJ1-1
CDR3aa: CSVLQRDTEAFF
CDR3nt: TGCAGCGTTCTACAGCGGGACACTGAAGCTTTCTTT

v_gene: TRBV5-5
d_gene: NA
abundance: many
j_gene: TRBJ1-6
CDR3aa: CASSLAGLSNSPLHF
CDR3nt: TGTGCCAGCAGCCTCGCGGGACTTTCAAATTCACCCCTCCACTTT